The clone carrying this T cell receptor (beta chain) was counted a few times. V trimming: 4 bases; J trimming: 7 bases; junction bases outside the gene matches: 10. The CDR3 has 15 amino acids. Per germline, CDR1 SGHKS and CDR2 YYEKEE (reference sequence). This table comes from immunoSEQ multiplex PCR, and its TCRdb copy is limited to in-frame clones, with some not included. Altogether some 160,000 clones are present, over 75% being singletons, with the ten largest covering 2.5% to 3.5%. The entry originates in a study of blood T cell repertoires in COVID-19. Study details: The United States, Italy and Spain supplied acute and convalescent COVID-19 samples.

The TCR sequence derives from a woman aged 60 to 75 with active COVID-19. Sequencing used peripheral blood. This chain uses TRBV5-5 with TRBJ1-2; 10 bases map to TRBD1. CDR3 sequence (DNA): TGTGCCAGCAGCCCGCGACAGGGGGCGTTGGTTGGCTACACCTTC. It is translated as CASSPRQGALVGYTF.